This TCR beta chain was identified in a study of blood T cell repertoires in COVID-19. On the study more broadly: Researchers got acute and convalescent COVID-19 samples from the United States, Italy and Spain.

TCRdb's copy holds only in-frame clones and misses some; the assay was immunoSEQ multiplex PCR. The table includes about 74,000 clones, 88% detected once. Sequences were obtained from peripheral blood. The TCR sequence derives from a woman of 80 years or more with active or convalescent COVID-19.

The CDR3 spells CASSLFGGNYGYTF. The CDR3 DNA reads TGTGCCAGCAGCTTATTCGGGGGTAACTATGGCTACACCTTC. The chain carries TRBV7-8 and TRBJ1-2, with TRBD1 as a possible D gene (5 bases). Trimming removed 2 bases at V and 1 base at J, with 8 bases between. The CDR3 loop spans 14 amino acids. Germline assignment: CDR1 SGHVS and CDR2 FQNEAQ.